This TCR beta chain is drawn from a study of T cells after yellow fever vaccination. Across the study: SMART-Seq v4 Ultra Low Input handled preparation of low-cell-number fractions.

A few counts support this clonotype. The antigen is undetermined. Whole-study findings and limits: Post-booster reappearance was seen for most primary-vaccination clones (around 96% CD4, roughly 86% CD8). On re-exposure, the response was weaker but peaked faster, at day 5 versus 15.

Trimming shortened V by 3 bases and J by 2 bases, and 12 bases separated the two germline ends. CDR1 and CDR2 (germline): SGHVS, FQNEAQ. This CDR3 contains 15 residues. TCRdb used MiXCR to reprocess the 5' RACE reads, holding one entry per CDR3 protein. Among about 73,000 distinct CDR3 sequences listed, around 7.7% were seen once. Source: CD8+ T cells sorted from PBMCs, taken on the day of the yellow fever booster vaccination. The rearrangement uses TRBV7-8 and TRBJ2-3, with D possibly matching TRBD2 (6 bases). The TCR was taken from a man aged 25-45 years who received the YFV17D yellow fever vaccine. Written as DNA, the CDR3 is TGTGCCAGCAGCTTTTCTGGCGGGACCACAGATACGCAGTATTTT. Residues: CASSFSGGTTDTQYF.